This record concerns one T cell receptor beta chain sequence. In the original analysis: Cell counts per sample came from amplifying reference gene primers. Using immunoSEQ multiplex PCR, the repertoire was profiled, and TCRdb retains in-frame clones only, with some absent. That table furnishes V, J and clone size, whereas the DNA furnished D and trimming. The table has over 150,000 clones, roughly 87% seen once. This study enrolled people aged 18 to 89 from approximately 24 US geographic areas. This sample was included in a study of blood T cell repertoires in COVID-19. The V and J ends lost 4 bases and 7 bases respectively, with 7 bases between them. Per germline, CDR1 LNHDA and CDR2 SQIVND (reference sequence). The CDR3 consists of 12 residues.

This TCR came from a woman aged 50 to 65 who had recovered from COVID-19. Sequencing was performed on PBMCs or T cells enriched from blood (not recorded which). V is TRBV19 and J is TRBJ2-2, with D tentatively TRBD1 (6 bases). CDR3 DNA: TGTGCCAGTAGTAAGGGGGTCGGGGAGCTGTTTTTT. Protein sequence: CASSKGVGELFF. Using reference TRBV19 and TRBJ2-2 for the parts outside the CDR3, the full variable domain is DGGITQSPKYLFRKEGQNVTLSCEQNLNHDAMYWYRQDPGQGLRLIYYSQIVNDFQKGDIAEGYSVSREKKESFPLTVTSAQKNPTAFYLCASSKGVGELFFGEGSRLTVL.